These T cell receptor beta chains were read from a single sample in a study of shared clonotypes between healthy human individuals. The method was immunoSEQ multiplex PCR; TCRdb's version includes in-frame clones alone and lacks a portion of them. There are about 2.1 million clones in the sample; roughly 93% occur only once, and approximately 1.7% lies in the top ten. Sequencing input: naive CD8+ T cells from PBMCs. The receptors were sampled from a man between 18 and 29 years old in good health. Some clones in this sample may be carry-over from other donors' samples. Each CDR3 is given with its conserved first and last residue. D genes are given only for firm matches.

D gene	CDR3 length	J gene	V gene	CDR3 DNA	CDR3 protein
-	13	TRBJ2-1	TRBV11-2	TGTGCCAGCAGCCAGGGACTTCGAGATGAGCAGTTCTTC	CASSQGLRDEQFF
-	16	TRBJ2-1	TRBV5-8	TGTGCCAGCAGCTTGGAACAGCTACTTACCTACAATGAGCAGTTCTTC	CASSLEQLLTYNEQFF
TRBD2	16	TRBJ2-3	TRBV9	TGTGCCAGCAGCGTAGGGTTTAGCGGGTCGGCAGATACGCAGTATTTT	CASSVGFSGSADTQYF
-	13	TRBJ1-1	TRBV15	TGTGCCACCAACGAGGGGGGAGGTACTGAAGCTTTCTTT	CATNEGGGTEAFF
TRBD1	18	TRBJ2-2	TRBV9	TGTGCCAGCAGCGTATTTGCCAGGGGGCCAGACAACACCGGGGAGCTGTTTTTT	CASSVFARGPDNTGELFF
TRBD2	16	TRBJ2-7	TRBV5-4	TGTGCCAGCAGCTTGGCCGTTCTAGCGGGAGTCGGGGAGCAGTACTTC	CASSLAVLAGVGEQYF
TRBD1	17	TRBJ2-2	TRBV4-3	TGCGCCAGCAGCCAAAAAGCACGGGACAGGGGGTCCGGGGAGCTGTTTTTT	CASSQKARDRGSGELFF
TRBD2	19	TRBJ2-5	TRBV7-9	TGTGCCAGCAGCTTAGCGGGGACTAGCGGGGTTGAGTACCAAGAGACCCAGTACTTC	CASSLAGTSGVEYQETQYF
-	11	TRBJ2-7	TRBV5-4	TGTGCCAGCAGCCTGGGTTACGAGCAGTACTTC	CASSLGYEQYF
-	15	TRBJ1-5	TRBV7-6	TGTGCCAGCAGCGACGCCCCAGGGTTTGGTCAGCCCCAGCATTTT	CASSDAPGFGQPQHF
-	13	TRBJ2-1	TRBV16	TGTGCCAGCAGCCAATCGGTCGGGTGGGAGCAGTTCTTC	CASSQSVGWEQFF
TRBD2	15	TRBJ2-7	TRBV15	TGTGCCACCAGCAAAAGGGGAGGGACCCCCTACGAGCAGTACTTC	CATSKRGGTPYEQYF
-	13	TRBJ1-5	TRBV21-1	TGTGCCAGCAGTTCGAGGGGCAATCAGCCCCAGCATTTT	CASSSRGNQPQHF
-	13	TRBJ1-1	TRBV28	TGTGCCAGCAGTCCTAATTTGTACACTGAAGCTTTCTTT	CASSPNLYTEAFF
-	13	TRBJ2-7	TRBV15	TGTGCCACCAGCCCGGGCAGACCCTACGAGCAGTACTTC	CATSPGRPYEQYF